Each of the 21 T cell receptor beta chains below was sequenced from the same sample in a study of cytomegalovirus exposure and HLA in healthy donors. The PCR was carried out with 60 Vbeta primers and 13 Jbeta primers. Using immunoSEQ multiplex PCR, the repertoire was profiled, and TCRdb retains in-frame clones only, with some absent. The sample records about 93,000 clones, just under 80% being singletons. Sequenced sample: PBMCs. The source of these receptors is a woman in her 40s in good health and CMV-seronegative.

V gene TRBV28 combines with J gene TRBJ2-1, with 9 bases identical to TRBD1. The ends lost 7 bases at V and 5 bases at J; junction bases unmatched: 12. Per germline, CDR1 MDHEN and CDR2 SYDVKM. The CDR3 sequence is 16 residues long. The CDR3, as DNA: TGTGCCAGCACCCCGCGACAGGGGGAAATGAACAATGAGCAGTTCTTC. Its protein is CASTPRQGEMNNEQFF.

Of note for this clone: Its ends do not fully match the called genes, so a read error is possible. The genes are TRBV7-9 and TRBJ1-3, with 7 nucleotides matching TRBD1. The CDR3 contains 12 residues. Looked up from germline, CDR1 is SEHNR and CDR2 is FQNEAQ (reference sequence). The CDR3 DNA reads as TGTGCCAGCAGCTTAGAGGGGACAGCGTCCTTCTTT. Amino acids: CASSLEGTASFF.

This sequence joins TRBV6-1 and TRBJ1-2; 7 nucleotides align to TRBD1. The CDR3 covers 14 residues. CDR1 and CDR2 from the germline V gene are MNHNS and SASEGT. The V gene end was trimmed by 2 bases and the J gene end by 5 bases; junction bases not matched to a gene: 5. DNA for the CDR3: TGTGCCAGCAGTGAATCGCCAGGGGGGTATGGCTACACCTTC. Its protein product is CASSESPGGYGYTF.

The table lists this clone with a few counts. The J gene is TRBJ2-2, the V gene TRBV5-8, with 12 nucleotides matching TRBD2. Trimming cost V 2 bases and J 5 bases; bases outside gene matches: 1. The CDR3 is 15 amino acids. Germline V gene sequence: CDR1 SGHTS, CDR2 YDEGEE. As DNA, the CDR3 is TGTGCCAGCAGCTTTCTAGCGGGAGGGACCGGGGAGCTGTTTTTT. The encoded protein is CASSFLAGGTGELFF.

This clone was seen only a few times. The chain joins TRBV27 to TRBJ1-2, with TRBD1 identical over 8 bases. Per the germline V gene, CDR1 is MNHEY and CDR2 is SMNVEV (reference sequence). The CDR3 contains 18 residues. After removal of 5 bases from V and 0 bases from J, the junction contained 14 bases not matched to a gene. CDR3 in DNA: TGTGCCAGCAGTCCAATCGCTGGACAGGGCGCCGCTAACTATGGCTACACCTTC. Its translation is CASSPIAGQGAANYGYTF.

The chain combines TRBV2 with TRBJ1-2; D ambiguous. This CDR3 has 15 residues. Germline loops: CDR1 SNHLY, CDR2 FYNNEI. The V end lost 1 base, the J end lost 3 bases, and 12 bases lay between the germline ends. The CDR3 DNA follows: TGTGCCAGCAGTGAAGGCCAGGAGGCGGACTATGGCTACACCTTC. This encodes CASSEGQEADYGYTF. The variable domain in full, completed from reference TRBV2 and TRBJ1-2, reads EPEVTQTPSHQVTQMGQEVILRCVPISNHLYFYWYRQILGQKVEFLVSFYNNEISEKSEIFDDQFSVERPDGSNFTLKIRSTKLEDSAMYFCASSEGQEADYGYTFGSGTRLTVV.

The chain uses TRBV19 and TRBJ2-7, with TRBD2 matching 12 bases. The CDR3 consists of 15 residues. The ends lost 5 bases at V and 8 bases at J; junction bases unmatched: 10. CDR1 LNHDA and CDR2 SQIVND come from the germline V gene (reference sequence). The CDR3 region is CASSYLTSGRIKQYF. The DNA of the CDR3 is TGTGCCAGTAGTTACTTGACTAGCGGGAGAATTAAGCAGTACTTC.

The J gene is TRBJ1-1, the V gene TRBV4-1; D may be TRBD1 (6 bases). The V gene's germline CDR1 is MGHRA and CDR2 YSYEKL. The CDR3 is 15 amino acids. The V end was cut by 4 bases, the J end by 5 bases, with 17 bases between. The CDR3 sequence: CASSPGDRPRTEAFF. CDR3 DNA: TGCGCCAGCAGCCCCGGAGACAGGCCGCGGACTGAAGCTTTCTTT.

The V call is TRBV29-1, the J call TRBJ1-3; D remains ambiguous. The CDR3 length is 13 residues. The germline V gene has CDR1 SQVTM and CDR2 ANQGSEA. Trimming removed 3 bases from V and 1 base from J, with 7 bases in between. The CDR3 DNA follows: TGCAGCGTTGACGCACGGTCTGGAAACACCATATATTTT. The encoded protein is CSVDARSGNTIYF.

A note on this clone: A junction boundary mismatches the germline segment, possibly from a read error. The chain carries TRBV7-9 and TRBJ1-3; a possible D gene is TRBD1 (6 bases). The CDR3 loop spans 14 amino acids. The germline V gene encodes CDR1 SEHNR and CDR2 FQNEAQ (reference sequence). The CDR3, as DNA: TGTGCCAGCAGCTTAGAGACAGGAGGTGCCCCAATGGATTTT. As protein: CASSLETGGAPMDF.

This rearrangement joins TRBV25-1 to TRBJ1-6, with 9 bases matching TRBD1. V lost 6 bases, J lost 10 bases, and 10 bases stayed unmatched. The CDR3 spans 15 residues. Germline values: CDR1 MGHDK, CDR2 SYGVNS. In nucleotides, the CDR3 is TGTGCCAGCAGCCGGCCGGGACAGGGCGAATCACCCCTCCACTTT. It specifies CASSRPGQGESPLHF.

The chain links TRBV7-9 to TRBJ2-7; D is possibly TRBD2 (5 bases). The CDR3 has 15 amino acids. Germline CDR1 and CDR2: SEHNR and FQNEAQ (reference sequence). Trimming left V 5 bases short and J 4 bases short, with 18 bases between. The CDR3 DNA is TGTGCCAGCAGCGACTACCGGGAACAAGAATACGAGCAGTACTTC. It encodes CASSDYREQEYEQYF. Based on the CDR3 plus reference TRBV7-9 and TRBJ2-7, the full variable domain is DTGVSQNPRHKITKRGQNVTFRCDPISEHNRLYWYRQTLGQGPEFLTYFQNEAQLEKSRLLSDRFSAERPKGSFSTLEIQRTEQGDSAMYLCASSDYREQEYEQYFGPGTRLTVT.

As DNA, the CDR3 is TGTGCCAGCAGCTCCCCGACAGGGTCCACAGATACGCAGTATTTT. As protein: CASSSPTGSTDTQYF. The chain has TRBV5-6 and TRBJ2-3; TRBD1 matches 7 bases. This CDR3 has 15 amino acids. The J segment lost 2 bases and the V segment lost 3 bases, leaving 6 bases of the junction unmatched. Germline-derived CDR1 and CDR2 are SGHDT and YYEEEE.

The table lists this clone with a count of one. The chain combines TRBV28 with TRBJ2-7; no firm D call. The CDR3 runs 15 residues. V lost 4 bases and J lost 1, with 14 bases in between. Germline V lookup: CDR1 MDHEN, CDR2 SYDVKM. CDR3 nucleotide sequence: TGTGCCAGCAGTTCCCTACGTTGGGCTTCCTACGAGCAGTACTTC. The encoded protein is CASSSLRWASYEQYF.

The rearrangement uses TRBV7-2 and TRBJ2-6, with no clear D. This CDR3 is built from 15 residues. Per the germline V gene, CDR1 is SGHTA and CDR2 is FQGNSA. V was trimmed by 2 bases and J by 0 bases, leaving 5 bases between them. CDR3 loop: CASSLRGSGANVLTF. The CDR3 coding sequence is TGTGCCAGCAGCTTAAGAGGCTCTGGGGCCAACGTCCTGACTTTC.

This chain links TRBV6-6 with TRBJ2-2; D may be TRBD1 (6 bases). The germline V and J ends were trimmed by 11 bases and 4 bases, with 14 bases remaining between them. CDR1 is MNHNY and CDR2 is SVGAGI in the germline V gene (reference sequence). The CDR3 consists of 13 residues. The CDR3 bases are TGTGCCGGCCAGGGGTCCCGCACCGGGGAGCTGTTTTTT. It specifies CAGQGSRTGELFF.

The V call is TRBV7-9, the J call TRBJ1-4; D gene unclear. CDR3 length equals 15 residues. V shed 1 base and J shed 3 bases, with 9 bases lying between them. Germline V gene lookup returns CDR1 SEHNR and CDR2 FQNEAQ (reference sequence). CDR3 region: CASSLELGANEKLFF. Here the CDR3 DNA reads TGTGCCAGCAGCTTAGAGCTGGGAGCTAATGAAAAACTGTTTTTT.

The rearrangement links TRBV27 to TRBJ2-7; D call uncertain. Germline values: CDR1 MNHEY, CDR2 SMNVEV (reference sequence). The CDR3 has 13 amino acids. Deletions cut 5 bases from V and 2 bases from J, with 10 bases between. CDR3 DNA sequence: TGTGCCAGCAGTCCCGTTGGCCCCTACGAGCAGTACTTC. This codes for CASSPVGPYEQYF.

The chain joins TRBV5-1 to TRBJ1-1; maybe TRBD1 (6 bases). Trimming stripped 3 bases from V and 0 bases from J, with 9 bases between. In germline, CDR1 is SGHRS, CDR2 YFSETQ. The CDR3 loop spans 14 amino acids. The CDR3 bases are TGCGCCAGCAGCTGGGGACAAGTGAACACTGAAGCTTTCTTT. This translates into CASSWGQVNTEAFF.

This rearrangement joins TRBV28 to TRBJ2-1, with 8 nucleotides matching TRBD2. CDR1 and CDR2 (germline): MDHEN, SYDVKM. After removal of 5 bases from V and 0 bases from J, the junction contained 6 bases not matched to a gene. The CDR3 has 16 amino acids. DNA of the CDR3: TGTGCCAGCAGTGACTTACTAGCGGACTCCTACAATGAGCAGTTCTTC. Its protein is CASSDLLADSYNEQFF.

J is TRBJ2-1 and V is TRBV2, with 10 bases that match TRBD2. The CDR3 length is 16 residues. Germline CDR1 reads SNHLY; CDR2 reads FYNNEI. Trimming cost V 6 bases and J 0 bases; bases outside gene matches: 5. The CDR3 reads CASRELAGSSYNEQFF. The CDR3 DNA follows: TGTGCCAGCAGGGAACTAGCGGGGAGCTCCTACAATGAGCAGTTCTTC.